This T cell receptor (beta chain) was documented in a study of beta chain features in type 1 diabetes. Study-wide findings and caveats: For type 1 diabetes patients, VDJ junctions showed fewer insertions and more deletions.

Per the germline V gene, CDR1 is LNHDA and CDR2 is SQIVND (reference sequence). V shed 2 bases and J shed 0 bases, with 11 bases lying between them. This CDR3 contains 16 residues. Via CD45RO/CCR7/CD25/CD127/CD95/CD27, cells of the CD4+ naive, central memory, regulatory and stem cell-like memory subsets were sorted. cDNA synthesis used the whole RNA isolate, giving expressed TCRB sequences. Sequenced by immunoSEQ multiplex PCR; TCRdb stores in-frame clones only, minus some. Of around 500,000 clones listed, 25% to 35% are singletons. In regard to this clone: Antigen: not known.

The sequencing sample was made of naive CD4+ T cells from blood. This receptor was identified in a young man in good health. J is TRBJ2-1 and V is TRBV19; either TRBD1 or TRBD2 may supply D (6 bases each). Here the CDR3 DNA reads TGTGCCAGTAGTATACAGGCGGGACACTCCTACAATGAGCAGTTCTTC. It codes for CASSIQAGHSYNEQFF.